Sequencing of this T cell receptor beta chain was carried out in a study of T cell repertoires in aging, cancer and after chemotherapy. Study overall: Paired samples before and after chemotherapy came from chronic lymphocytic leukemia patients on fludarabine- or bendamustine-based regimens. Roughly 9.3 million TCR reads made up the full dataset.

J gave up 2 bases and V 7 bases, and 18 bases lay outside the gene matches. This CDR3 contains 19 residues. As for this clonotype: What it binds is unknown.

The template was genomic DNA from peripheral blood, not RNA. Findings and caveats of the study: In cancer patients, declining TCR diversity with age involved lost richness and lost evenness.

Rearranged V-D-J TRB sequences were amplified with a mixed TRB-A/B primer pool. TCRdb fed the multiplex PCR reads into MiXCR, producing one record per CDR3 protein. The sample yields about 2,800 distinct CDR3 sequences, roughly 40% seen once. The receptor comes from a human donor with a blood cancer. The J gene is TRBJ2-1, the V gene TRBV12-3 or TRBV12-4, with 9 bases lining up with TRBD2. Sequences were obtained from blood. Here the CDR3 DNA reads TGTGCCAGCATGGTGTGGCTAGCGGGATCCCAGGGTACCTACAATGAGCAGTTCTTC. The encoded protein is CASMVWLAGSQGTYNEQFF.